This TCR beta chain stems from a study of blood T cells in healthy people across ages. Study-wide results and limits: In these data, TCR beta diversity tracked strongly with naive T cell percentage. Roughly linearly, TCR beta diversity per million T cells fell as age increased.

The germline CDR1 and CDR2 sequences are LGHDT and YNNKEL (reference sequence). The CDR3 is 15 amino acids. Trimming cost V 3 bases and J 0 bases, with 10 bases left between them. A remark on this clonotype: The antigen remains unidentified.

PCR was performed a second time for roughly 7 to 11 cycles using a sample-barcoded 5' primer and a J-beta primer mix. One entry per CDR3 protein, called by TCRdb with MiXCR from the 5' RACE reads. The sample records about a million distinct CDR3 sequences, about 48% being singletons. Sequenced: blood. The sequence was obtained from a man aged 30 to 45 in good health. The chain employs TRBV3-1 and TRBJ2-3; no clear D. The CDR3 DNA reads TGTGCCAGCAGCCATATTTCAGCGAGCACAGATACGCAGTATTTT. Translation: CASSHISASTDTQYF.